The 4 T cell receptor beta chains below were found in one sample sequenced in a study of CD8 T cells in Susac syndrome. Random hexamers primed reverse transcription of about 0.5 to 1 ug RNA. Each CDR3 protein is one row after TCRdb ran MiXCR on the immunoSEQ multiplex PCR reads. This sample has 150,000 to 180,000 distinct CDR3 sequences; 90% to 95% occur once, and the top ten carry just over 0.2%. Source material: CD8+ T cells from PBMCs. The source of these receptors is a human donor with multiple sclerosis.

This clonotype has only one observation. The V call is TRBV6-6, the J call TRBJ1-2; weak D call: TRBD1 (5 bases). The CDR3 loop spans 14 amino acids. The germline CDR1 and CDR2 sequences are MNHNY and SVGAGI (reference sequence). Trimming shortened V by 0 bases and J by 4 bases, and 9 bases separated the two germline ends. In DNA, the CDR3 is TGTGCCAGCAGTTACTCTGGGGGGGGCTATGGCTACACCTTC. Its protein is CASSYSGGGYGYTF.

This rearrangement joins TRBV13 to TRBJ2-5, with D tentatively TRBD1 (6 bases). CDR1 is PRHDT, CDR2 FYEKMQ, per germline (reference sequence). There are 13 residues in the CDR3. Deletions cut 3 bases from V and 5 bases from J, with 10 bases between. The CDR3 nucleotides read TGTGCCAGCAGCTTTAACAGGGTTGAGACCCAGTACTTC. It translates to CASSFNRVETQYF.

This clonotype is a singleton in its sample. This chain uses TRBV7-9 with TRBJ1-1; possibly TRBD1 for D (6 bases). With 3 bases removed from V and 11 bases from J, the gap between germline ends came to 19 bases. CDR3 length: 14 residues. The germline gives CDR1 SEHNR, CDR2 FQNEAQ (reference sequence). DNA of the CDR3: TGTGCCAGCAGCTTCGGACAGAAAATCGGAGGGGCTTTCTTT. Its protein is CASSFGQKIGGAFF.

The CDR3 bases are TGCGCCAGCAGTCGATCAGGGCCCTATAGCACAGATACGCAGTATTTT. Translation gives CASSRSGPYSTDTQYF. The chain uses TRBV23-1 and TRBJ2-3; tentative D call: TRBD1 (5 bases). TRBV23-1 is an ORF for which the function is uncertain. Trimming left V 4 bases short and J 0 bases short, with 14 bases between. The CDR3 runs to 16 residues.